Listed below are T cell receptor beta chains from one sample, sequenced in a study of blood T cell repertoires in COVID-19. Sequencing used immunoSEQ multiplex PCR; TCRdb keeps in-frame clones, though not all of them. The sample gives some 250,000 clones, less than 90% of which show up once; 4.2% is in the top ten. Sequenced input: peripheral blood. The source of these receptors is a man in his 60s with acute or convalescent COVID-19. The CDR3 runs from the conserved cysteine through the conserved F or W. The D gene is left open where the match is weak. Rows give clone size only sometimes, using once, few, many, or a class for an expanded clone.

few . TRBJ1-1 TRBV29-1 CSAQDPGTEAFF TGCAGCGCCCAGGATCCTGGGACTGAAGCTTTCTTT
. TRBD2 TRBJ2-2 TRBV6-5 CASSLSGGAYGELFF TGTGCCAGCAGTCTTAGCGGGGGGGCCTATGGGGAGCTGTTTTTT
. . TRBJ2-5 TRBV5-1 CASSLVSYQETQYF TGCGCCAGCAGCTTGGTTTCGTACCAAGAGACCCAGTACTTC
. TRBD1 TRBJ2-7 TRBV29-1 CSVGSPGQHRYEQYF TGCAGCGTTGGTTCCCCGGGACAGCATAGATACGAGCAGTACTTC
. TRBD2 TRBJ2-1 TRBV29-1 CSVYLAGTSNEQFF TGCAGCGTATATTTAGCGGGGACCTCCAATGAGCAGTTCTTC
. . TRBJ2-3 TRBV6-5 CASSYSRGAPDTQYF TGTGCCAGCAGTTACAGCAGGGGCGCCCCAGATACGCAGTATTTT
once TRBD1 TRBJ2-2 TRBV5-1 CASSLDRGNTGELFF TGCGCCAGCAGCTTGGACAGGGGGAACACCGGGGAGCTGTTTTTT
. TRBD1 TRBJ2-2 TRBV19 CASSRSGGLTGELFF TGTGCCAGTAGCCGCTCAGGGGGCCTGACCGGGGAGCTGTTTTTT
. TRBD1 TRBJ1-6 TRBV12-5 CASGSSGGGVSPLHF TGTGCTAGTGGTTCCTCGGGAGGGGGCGTTTCACCCCTCCACTTT
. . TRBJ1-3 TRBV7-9 CASTTTDRRNTIYF TGTGCCAGCACAACGACGGACAGACGAAACACCATATATTTT
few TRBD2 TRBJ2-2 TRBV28 CASFSGGTNTGELFF TGTGCCAGCTTTAGCGGGGGAACGAACACCGGGGAGCTGTTTTTT
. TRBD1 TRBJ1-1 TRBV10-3 CAISDRGLDTEAFF TGTGCCATCAGTGACAGGGGGTTGGACACTGAAGCTTTCTTT
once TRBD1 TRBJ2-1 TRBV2 CASSRQGSYNEQFF TGTGCCAGCAGTAGACAGGGCTCCTACAATGAGCAGTTCTTC
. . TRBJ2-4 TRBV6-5 CASSYNRAKNIQYF TGTGCCAGCAGTTACAACAGAGCCAAAAACATTCAGTACTTC
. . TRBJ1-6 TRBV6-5 CASSRVENSPLHF TGTGCCAGCAGCCGCGTCGAAAATTCACCCCTCCACTTT
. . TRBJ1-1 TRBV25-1 CASSLRTGGEAFF TGTGCCAGCAGTTTACGGACGGGGGGAGAAGCTTTCTTT
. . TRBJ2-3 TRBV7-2 CASSPQRHGNTDTQYF TGTGCCAGCAGCCCGCAACGTCACGGGAACACAGATACGCAGTATTTT
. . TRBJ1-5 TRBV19 CASSGQGGRQPQHF TGTGCCAGTAGTGGACAAGGGGGAAGGCAGCCCCAGCATTTT
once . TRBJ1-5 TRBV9 CASSVSSGQPQHF TGTGCCAGCAGCGTCTCCTCGGGTCAGCCCCAGCATTTT
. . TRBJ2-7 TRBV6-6 CASRRDPRSYEQYF TGTGCCAGCAGGCGGGACCCACGATCCTACGAGCAGTACTTC
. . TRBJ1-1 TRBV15 CATAQVDTEAFF TGTGCCACCGCTCAGGTCGACACTGAAGCTTTCTTT
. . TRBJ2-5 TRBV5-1 CASGPLTGEAETQYF TGCGCCAGCGGTCCTCTAACGGGGGAGGCAGAGACCCAGTACTTC
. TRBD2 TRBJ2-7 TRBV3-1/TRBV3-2 CASSESGGASYEQYF TGTGCCAGCAGTGAGAGCGGGGGGGCCTCCTACGAGCAGTACTTC